Each of the 15 T cell receptor beta chains below was sequenced from the same sample in a study of blood T cell repertoires in COVID-19. Some clones are missing from TCRdb's copy, which holds only in-frame ones; the method was immunoSEQ multiplex PCR. The table records more than 70,000 clones, roughly 90% of them present only once. Sequencing was done on a sample of peripheral blood. These receptors were obtained from a man aged 60 to 69 with acute or convalescent COVID-19.

This chain uses TRBV5-1 with TRBJ2-3, with 9 nucleotides matching TRBD2. The V gene's germline CDR1 is SGHRS and CDR2 YFSETQ. With 4 bases clipped from V and 2 bases from J, the junction kept 5 bases outside the gene matches. The CDR3 totals 15 residues. The DNA for the CDR3 is TGCGCCAGCAGCCCGGGACTAGCTTACACAGATACGCAGTATTTT. Amino acid sequence: CASSPGLAYTDTQYF.

This chain joins TRBV5-1 and TRBJ2-1; the match to TRBD2 covers 9 bases. The length of the CDR3 is 15 residues. Germline V gene lookup returns CDR1 SGHRS and CDR2 YFSETQ. V lost 4 bases, J lost 9 bases, and 11 bases stayed unmatched. The CDR3 is CASSVPGGRASEQFF. DNA for the CDR3: TGCGCCAGCAGCGTTCCGGGCGGGAGGGCCTCTGAGCAGTTCTTC.

This clone was seen more than once but under ten times. The genes are TRBV7-2 and TRBJ2-5, with unresolved D. This CDR3 comprises 16 residues. Germline CDR1 is SGHTA and CDR2 is FQGNSA. The germline V and J ends were trimmed by 1 base and 8 bases, with 20 bases remaining between them. The CDR3 region has the DNA TGTGCCAGCAGCTTAGACGAAGAGTCCGCCCGGTATACCCAGTACTTC. Amino acid sequence: CASSLDEESARYTQYF.

Sample share makes this clone medium-sized. This chain connects TRBV5-1 to TRBJ2-6, with 7 bases that match TRBD1. This CDR3 is built from 16 residues. From germline, CDR1 is SGHRS and CDR2 YFSETQ. J lost 0 bases, V lost 2 bases, and 2 bases had no gene match. The CDR3 DNA follows: TGCGCCAGCAGCTTCGACAGGGCCTCTGGGGCCAACGTCCTGACTTTC. Protein product: CASSFDRASGANVLTF.

This clone occurred a few times. V gene TRBV27 combines with J gene TRBJ2-5; 7 positions agree with TRBD2. V lost 2 bases to trimming and J lost 5 bases; unmatched junction nucleotides: 14. In germline, CDR1 is MNHEY, CDR2 SMNVEV (reference sequence). The CDR3 is 17 amino acids. In DNA, the CDR3 is TGTGCCAGCAGTTTAGGGGGGGTTCTAGCCCACCCGGAGACCCAGTACTTC. Residues: CASSLGGVLAHPETQYF.

The chain links TRBV29-1 to TRBJ2-1; 9 bases map to TRBD2. Germline V gives CDR1 SQVTM, CDR2 ANQGSEA. The CDR3 covers 17 residues. Trimming at V came to 3 bases and at J to 5 bases, leaving 14 bases not matched to a gene. For the CDR3, the DNA is TGCAGCGTTGATGAGCGGGGGGCCGTCAGGCGAGACAATGAGCAGTTCTTC. It yields the protein CSVDERGAVRRDNEQFF.

The chain joins TRBV30 to TRBJ1-1, with D tentatively TRBD1 (5 bases). CDR1 is GTSNPN, CDR2 SVGIG, per germline (reference sequence). The CDR3 length is 15 residues. V was pared by 2 bases and J by 5 bases, with 18 bases between. CDR3 sequence: CAWSLRALGGTEAFF. DNA of the CDR3: TGTGCCTGGAGTCTCCGGGCGTTGGGGGGGACTGAAGCTTTCTTT. Variable domain in full (rest from reference TRBV30 and TRBJ1-1): SQTIHQWPATLVQPVGSPLSLECTVEGTSNPNLYWYRQAAGRGLQLLFYSVGIGQISSEVPQNLSASRPQDRQFILSSKKLLLSDSGFYLCAWSLRALGGTEAFFGQGTRLTVV.

The rearrangement joins TRBV5-6 to TRBJ2-2; 8 positions agree with TRBD1. CDR1 is SGHDT and CDR2 is YYEEEE in the germline V gene. V gave up 4 bases and J gave up 2 bases; unmatched junction bases: 4. This CDR3 is built from 15 residues. The CDR3 DNA is TGTGCCAGCAGCCCAGGGGGCGAAAACACCGGGGAGCTGTTTTTT. Encoded protein: CASSPGGENTGELFF.

The V gene is TRBV7-8, the J gene TRBJ1-5; possibly TRBD1 for D (5 bases). Trimming shortened V by 6 bases and J by 0 bases, and 12 bases separated the two germline ends. Germline V lookup: CDR1 SGHVS, CDR2 FQNEAQ. The CDR3 is 15 amino acids. As DNA, the CDR3 is TGTGCCAGCAGTCCGACAGAACTTAGCAATCAGCCCCAGCATTTT. As protein: CASSPTELSNQPQHF.

This chain joins TRBV7-2 and TRBJ1-3; unclear D gene. Germline V gives CDR1 SGHTA, CDR2 FQGNSA. The V gene lost 3 bases and the J gene lost 0 bases, with 12 bases spanning the gap. The CDR3 has 16 amino acids. CDR3 protein: CASSFFVVNSGNTIYF. CDR3 DNA: TGTGCCAGCAGCTTTTTTGTAGTTAACTCTGGAAACACCATATATTTT. The variable domain in full, with the rest retrieved from reference TRBV7-2 and TRBJ1-3, is GAGVSQSPSNKVTEKGKDVELRCDPISGHTALYWYRQSLGQGLEFLIYFQGNSAPDKSGLPSDRFSAERTGGSVSTLTIQRTQQEDSAVYLCASSFFVVNSGNTIYFGEGSWLTVV.

V is TRBV6-4 and J is TRBJ2-2, with 8 bases matching TRBD2. Germline CDR1 and CDR2: MRHNA and SNTAGT. CDR3 size: 14 residues. Germline trimming cut 3 bases from V and 3 bases from J; bases unmatched to any gene: 0. The CDR3 loop is CASSERGDTGELFF. CDR3 nucleotides: TGTGCCAGCAGTGAGCGGGGGGACACCGGGGAGCTGTTTTTT.

The chain recombines TRBV7-2 with TRBJ2-1; the match to TRBD2 covers 8 bases. The germline V gene has CDR1 SGHTA and CDR2 FQGNSA. Germline trimming cut 7 bases from V and 3 bases from J; bases unmatched to any gene: 8. The CDR3 totals 15 residues. The CDR3 is CASITAGANYNEQFF. The CDR3 DNA follows: TGTGCCAGCATTACAGCGGGGGCGAACTACAATGAGCAGTTCTTC.

The chain joins TRBV15 to TRBJ2-1, with TRBD2 matching over 14 bases. The CDR3 totals 16 residues. Germline assignment: CDR1 LNHNV and CDR2 YYDKDF (reference sequence). V was pared by 4 bases and J by 10 bases, with 9 bases of the junction left unmatched. The CDR3 DNA sequence: TGTGCCACCAGCACGACCGGGACTAGCGGGGGAGGGGAGCAGTTCTTC. Translating it yields CATSTTGTSGGGEQFF.

V is TRBV11-2 and J is TRBJ2-3, with 9 nucleotides matching TRBD2. V lost 5 bases, J lost 2 bases, and 5 bases stayed unmatched. This CDR3 comprises 15 residues. Germline CDR1 SGHAT, CDR2 FQNNGV. The CDR3 region has the DNA TGTGCCAGCAGCAAATGGACTAGCGTCACAGATACGCAGTATTTT. It codes for CASSKWTSVTDTQYF.

The V call is TRBV2, the J call TRBJ1-6; TRBD1 agrees at 8 bases. Germline V gene sequence: CDR1 SNHLY, CDR2 FYNNEI. The CDR3 totals 16 residues. V was clipped by 5 bases and J by 10 bases; unmatched bases: 13. CDR3 DNA sequence: TGTGCCAGCAGTTGGGAGATGACAGGGACAGGCTCACCCCTCCACTTT. The encoded protein is CASSWEMTGTGSPLHF. Drawing the rest from reference TRBV2 and TRBJ1-6, the complete variable domain is EPEVTQTPSHQVTQMGQEVILRCVPISNHLYFYWYRQILGQKVEFLVSFYNNEISEKSEIFDDQFSVERPDGSNFTLKIRSTKLEDSAMYFCASSWEMTGTGSPLHFGNGTRLTVT.